Reported below is one T cell receptor (beta chain). The antigen remains undetermined. One entry per CDR3 protein, called by TCRdb with MiXCR from the reads. Here the sample spans around 530,000 distinct CDR3 sequences, more than 15% being singletons. The CDR3 extends over 14 amino acids. V lost 4 bases and J lost 4, with 14 bases in between. Germline loops: CDR1 SGDLS, CDR2 YYNGEE. The data were obtained in a study of T cell repertoires in cytomegalovirus infection. Broader study findings: CMV-specific TCR beta clonotypes restricted by HLA-C dominated the ex vivo response.

The chain carries TRBV9 and TRBJ1-1; no reliable D call. This receptor was obtained from a human donor in good health (CMV status not recorded). Some clones in this sample may be carry-over from other donors' samples. Sequencing was carried out using CD8+ T cells from PBMCs. The CDR3: CASSPWKSRTEAFF. CDR3 coding DNA: TGTGCCAGCAGCCCCTGGAAGAGTCGCACTGAAGCTTTCTTT.